The 30 T cell receptor beta chains presented below share a single source sample, sequenced in a study of blood T cells in healthy people across ages. The use of a sample-barcoded 5' primer and a J-beta primer mix characterized a second PCR of about 7 to 12 cycles. TCRdb analysed the 5' RACE reads with MiXCR anew, one entry per CDR3 protein. The profile shows hundreds of thousands of distinct CDR3 sequences, about 25% of them singletons. This same sample was also taken into another study, of T cells of mothers and their children.

Sequencing was performed on blood. The receptors here all came from a boy aged 5 to 17 in good health.

The CDR3 sequence: CASSPVWGAEAFF. The CDR3, as DNA: TGTGCCAGCTCACCAGTTTGGGGGGCTGAAGCTTTCTTT. The rearrangement uses TRBV18 and TRBJ1-1; the D gene is possibly TRBD1 (5 bases). V lost 2 bases to trimming and J lost 6 bases, with 10 bases between them. This CDR3 is 13 amino acids long. CDR1 is KGHSH and CDR2 is LQKENI in the germline V gene.

This clonotype was seen more than once but under ten times. The chain uses TRBV20-1 and TRBJ1-4; D unclear. V lost 6 bases, J lost 0 bases, and 14 bases lay in between. CDR3 length: 15 residues. Germline CDR1 reads DFQATT; CDR2 reads SNEGSKA (reference sequence). In nucleotides, the CDR3 is TGCAGTGCCTCAGGCCTTCGGGCAACTAATGAAAAACTGTTTTTT. Translation: CSASGLRATNEKLFF.

The chain couples TRBV28 to TRBJ1-2; D uncertain. The V and J ends lost 2 bases and 3 bases respectively, with 10 bases between them. CDR1 is MDHEN, CDR2 SYDVKM, per germline. The CDR3 runs to 14 residues. The CDR3: CASSLVPLYYGYTF. The CDR3 DNA follows: TGTGCCAGCAGTTTAGTCCCCCTGTACTATGGCTACACCTTC.

The chain has TRBV10-3 and TRBJ2-3; D is unresolved. Germline V gives CDR1 ENHRY, CDR2 SYGVKD. CDR3 size: 15 residues. Trimming left V 0 bases short and J 6 bases short, with 13 bases between. CDR3: CAISESRSLGDTQYF. DNA for the CDR3: TGTGCCATCAGTGAGTCTCGAAGTCTCGGGGATACGCAGTATTTT.

This clonotype was found once. The chain has TRBV5-4 and TRBJ1-4, with D unresolved. Trimming stripped 4 bases from V and 8 bases from J, with 15 bases between. The CDR3 is 14 residues long. The germline V gene encodes CDR1 SGHNT and CDR2 YYREEE (reference sequence). DNA of the CDR3: TGTGCCAGCAGCGCAGGAACGAACAGCGAAAAACTGTTTTTT. This translates into CASSAGTNSEKLFF.

This sequence joins TRBV6-5 and TRBJ2-5; D assignment may be TRBD1 or TRBD2 (5 bases each). This CDR3 contains 13 residues. Per germline, CDR1 MNHEY and CDR2 SVGAGI. Trimming stripped 5 bases from V and 6 bases from J, with 13 bases between. DNA for the CDR3: TGTGCCAGCAGTCCATTGAGGGGCAAGACCCAGTACTTC. Its protein is CASSPLRGKTQYF.

The chain links TRBV28 to TRBJ2-7, with D unclear. Trimming pared 1 base from V and 0 bases from J, leaving 7 bases between. The CDR3 is made up of 14 amino acids. Germline V gives CDR1 MDHEN, CDR2 SYDVKM. The CDR3 DNA reads TGTGCCAGCAGTTTATTAATTAGCTCCTACGAGCAGTACTTC. Encoded protein: CASSLLISSYEQYF.

The rearrangement joins TRBV15 to TRBJ2-7; 8 bases are shared with TRBD2. The V and J ends lost 4 bases and 3 bases, in that order; junction bases with no gene match: 5. The germline V gene encodes CDR1 LNHNV and CDR2 YYDKDF (reference sequence). The CDR3 contains 14 residues. CDR3 DNA: TGTGCCACCAGCATCGGGGGGGACGGCTACGAGCAGTACTTC. Protein: CATSIGGDGYEQYF.

The V call is TRBV9, the J call TRBJ1-5, with D unresolved. Germline V gene sequence: CDR1 SGDLS, CDR2 YYNGEE. V was cut by 0 bases and J by 6 bases, with 7 bases left in between. The CDR3 extends over 13 amino acids. CDR3 bases: TGTGCCAGCAGCGTAGCAATAGGTCAGCCCCAGCATTTT. Translating gives CASSVAIGQPQHF.

In this sample, this clonotype turned up many times. The V call is TRBV29-1, the J call TRBJ1-4; D not resolved. The ends were cut back, 5 bases at V and 8 bases at J, with 15 bases in the middle. The CDR3 extends over 13 amino acids. CDR1 and CDR2 from the germline V gene are SQVTM and ANQGSEA. CDR3 sequence reads: CSVRADLGEKLFF. CDR3 nucleotides: TGCAGCGTTCGGGCGGACCTCGGGGAAAAACTGTTTTTT. The complete variable domain, with remaining parts taken from reference TRBV29-1 and TRBJ1-4, reads SAVISQKPSRDICQRGTSLTIQCQVDSQVTMMFWYRQQPGQSLTLIATANQGSEATYESGFVIDKFPISRPNLTFSTLTVSNMSPEDSSIYLCSVRADLGEKLFFGSGTQLSVL.

This clonotype was seen only a few times. This chain joins TRBV28 and TRBJ1-2, with D tentatively TRBD1 (5 bases). CDR3 size: 15 residues. V lost 7 bases and J 4 bases, leaving 19 bases between the germline ends. Per the germline V gene, CDR1 is MDHEN and CDR2 is SYDVKM. The CDR3 spells CASKLGDESSYGYTF. CDR3 DNA sequence: TGTGCCAGCAAGTTGGGGGACGAGAGTAGCTATGGCTACACCTTC.

This clonotype was detected a few times. The chain combines TRBV5-6 with TRBJ2-6; TRBD1 aligns across 7 bases. CDR3 length: 16 residues. The germline V gene encodes CDR1 SGHDT and CDR2 YYEEEE. V lost 4 bases to trimming and J lost 0 bases; unmatched junction nucleotides: 4. CDR3 amino acids: CASSPTGFSGANVLTF. As DNA, the CDR3 is TGTGCCAGCAGCCCGACAGGGTTCTCTGGGGCCAACGTCCTGACTTTC.

This clonotype was seen only a few times. J is TRBJ2-4 and V is TRBV19; tentatively, D is TRBD2 (5 bases). V gave up 5 bases and J gave up 3 bases, with 8 bases separating them. CDR3 length equals 13 residues. From germline, CDR1 is LNHDA and CDR2 SQIVND (reference sequence). CDR3 protein: CASSWGVKNIQYF. The CDR3 nucleotides are TGTGCCAGTAGTTGGGGAGTCAAAAACATTCAGTACTTC.

V gene TRBV4-1 combines with J gene TRBJ1-1; D remains ambiguous. CDR1 MGHRA and CDR2 YSYEKL come from the germline V gene. The CDR3 length is 15 residues. Trimming removed 1 base at V and 9 bases at J, with 18 bases between. The CDR3 protein is CASSQAWAGSEKAFF. CDR3 nucleotide sequence: TGCGCCAGCAGCCAAGCTTGGGCAGGATCAGAGAAAGCTTTCTTT.

This clonotype was counted between two and nine times. The chain couples TRBV2 to TRBJ1-2, with D unresolved. V lost 3 bases to trimming and J lost 2 bases, with 4 bases between them. CDR1 SNHLY and CDR2 FYNNEI come from the germline V gene. The CDR3 length is 12 residues. The DNA for the CDR3 is TGTGCCAGCAGTGAGCAGAACTATGGCTACACCTTC. This translates into CASSEQNYGYTF.

This clonotype turned up a few times. This sequence joins TRBV27 and TRBJ1-2; D uncertain. Germline CDR1 and CDR2: MNHEY and SMNVEV (reference sequence). The V gene lost 8 bases and the J gene lost 8 bases, with 24 bases spanning the gap. The CDR3 covers 15 residues. The CDR3 is CASGERQFAAWGYTF. CDR3 nucleotides: TGTGCCAGCGGGGAGAGGCAGTTTGCCGCATGGGGCTACACCTTC.

This clonotype came up a few times. V is TRBV29-1 and J is TRBJ2-1; TRBD1 is a possible D gene (5 bases). The V gene's germline CDR1 is SQVTM and CDR2 ANQGSEA. The CDR3 totals 14 residues. The V gene lost 4 bases and the J gene lost 4 bases, with 14 bases spanning the gap. CDR3 region: CSVVEMPGYNEQFF. As DNA, the CDR3 is TGCAGCGTTGTCGAGATGCCAGGGTACAATGAGCAGTTCTTC.

This clonotype was detected only a few times. The chain combines TRBV11-2 with TRBJ1-2, with D hard to call. Germline assignment: CDR1 SGHAT and CDR2 FQNNGV. CDR3 size: 11 residues. The V end was cut by 5 bases, the J end by 7 bases, with 8 bases between. CDR3 sequence reads: CASSIGGGYTF. The CDR3 DNA sequence: TGTGCCAGCAGCATAGGTGGTGGCTACACCTTC.

This clonotype was counted ten times or more. This chain uses TRBV18 with TRBJ2-7; maybe TRBD2 (5 bases). The V gene's germline CDR1 is KGHSH and CDR2 LQKENI. The CDR3 has 13 amino acids. The V end was cut by 3 bases, the J end by 0 bases, with 6 bases between. DNA of the CDR3: TGTGCCAGCTCACCCCGGGACTCCTACGAGCAGTACTTC. Its protein product is CASSPRDSYEQYF. The variable domain in full, completed from reference TRBV18 and TRBJ2-7, reads NAGVMQNPRHLVRRRGQEARLRCSPMKGHSHVYWYRQLPEEGLKFMVYLQKENIIDESGMPKERFSAEFPKEGPSILRIQQVVRGDSAAYFCASSPRDSYEQYFGPGTRLTVT.

This clonotype was recorded a few times. The rearrangement joins TRBV12-3 or TRBV12-4 to TRBJ1-2, with 7 bases matching TRBD1. The CDR3 runs 13 residues. With 4 bases clipped from V and 4 bases from J, the junction kept 3 bases outside the gene matches. In DNA, the CDR3 is TGTGCCAGCAGTTGGGACAGATCCTATGGCTACACCTTC. It yields the protein CASSWDRSYGYTF.

This clonotype was counted at least ten times. The rearrangement joins TRBV4-3 to TRBJ2-5; D is ambiguous. Trimming took off 0 bases at V and 2 bases at J, with 10 bases between the two ends. Germline assignment: CDR1 LGHNA and CDR2 YSLEER. The CDR3 has 15 residues. The CDR3 loop is CASSQDRSRQETQYF. CDR3 sequence (DNA): TGCGCCAGCAGCCAAGACCGATCGAGACAAGAGACCCAGTACTTC.

V is TRBV6-6 and J is TRBJ2-7; D gene unclear. CDR1 MNHNY and CDR2 SVGAGI come from the germline V gene (reference sequence). Between the trimmed V and J ends, which lost 6 bases and 0 bases, there was a span of 15 bases. The CDR3 contains 15 residues. This CDR3 is CASRERYSLSYEQYF. For the CDR3, the DNA is TGTGCCAGCAGAGAAAGGTACAGCCTCTCCTACGAGCAGTACTTC.

V usage is TRBV7-9 and J usage is TRBJ1-1; D ambiguous. This CDR3 spans 14 amino acids. Looked up from germline, CDR1 is SEHNR and CDR2 is FQNEAQ (reference sequence). V lost 6 bases and J lost 5, with 16 bases in between. The CDR3 loop is CASSATSSGTEAFF. CDR3 sequence (DNA): TGTGCCAGCAGTGCCACATCGAGTGGGACTGAAGCTTTCTTT.

This clonotype has a handful of counts. V and J are TRBV7-9 and TRBJ2-3; a possible D gene is TRBD2 (6 bases). Germline CDR1 is SEHNR and CDR2 is FQNEAQ (reference sequence). The CDR3 sequence is 14 residues long. The V end lost 1 base, the J end lost 6 bases, and 11 bases lay between the germline ends. The CDR3 spells CASSLEAGWDTQYF. The CDR3 DNA reads TGTGCCAGCAGCTTAGAGGCGGGATGGGATACGCAGTATTTT.

V and J are TRBV6-4 and TRBJ2-6; D gene unclear. The V gene lost 6 bases and the J gene lost 1 base, with 7 bases spanning the gap. This CDR3 region has 14 residues. In germline, CDR1 is MRHNA, CDR2 SNTAGT. The CDR3 protein is CASSRKSGANVLTF. Written as DNA, the CDR3 is TGTGCCAGCAGCCGGAAATCTGGGGCCAACGTCCTGACTTTC.

This clonotype has a handful of counts. One end of the junction is discordant with germline, which a read error may explain. The V call is TRBV24-1, the J call TRBJ2-1; 7 bases match TRBD1. Germline V CDR1 and CDR2: KGHDR, SFDVKD. The CDR3 has 14 residues. The CDR3: CAAAGQDSYNERFF. As DNA, the CDR3 is TGTGCCGCCGCCGGACAGGACTCCTACAATGAGCGGTTCTTC.

This clonotype was observed a few times. The chain uses TRBV11-2 and TRBJ2-7; TRBD1 aligns across 9 bases. CDR3 length: 14 amino acids. V lost 5 bases to trimming and J lost 3 bases; unmatched junction nucleotides: 5. The germline V gene encodes CDR1 SGHAT and CDR2 FQNNGV. The CDR3 sequence: CASSMTGGGYEQYF. DNA for the CDR3: TGTGCCAGCAGCATGACAGGGGGAGGCTACGAGCAGTACTTC. Combining the CDR3 with reference TRBV11-2 and TRBJ2-7 gives the whole variable domain EAGVAQSPRYKIIEKRQSVAFWCNPISGHATLYWYQQILGQGPKLLIQFQNNGVVDDSQLPKDRFSAERLKGVDSTLKIQPAKLEDSAVYLCASSMTGGGYEQYFGPGTRLTVT.

The sample holds a few counts of this clonotype. The rearrangement links TRBV4-3 to TRBJ1-2; 8 positions match TRBD1. CDR3 length: 15 residues. Germline V gene lookup returns CDR1 LGHNA and CDR2 YSLEER. The V and J ends lost 0 bases and 4 bases, in that order; junction bases with no gene match: 4. The CDR3 loop reads CASSQDRDRTYGYTF. The CDR3 coding sequence is TGCGCCAGCAGCCAAGATCGGGACAGGACCTATGGCTACACCTTC.

This clonotype came up a few times. The V gene is TRBV29-1, the J gene TRBJ2-1; D gene uncertain. The germline V gene has CDR1 SQVTM and CDR2 ANQGSEA. The CDR3 length is 14 residues. The germline V and J ends were trimmed by 6 bases and 5 bases, with 17 bases remaining between them. DNA for the CDR3: TGCAGCGTCAAACTCCGGCGTACGAACAATGAGCAGTTCTTC. Translated: CSVKLRRTNNEQFF.

The rearrangement joins TRBV24-1 to TRBJ1-1, with D tentatively TRBD1 (5 bases). Trimming pared 0 bases from V and 10 bases from J, leaving 11 bases between. The CDR3 length is 13 residues. CDR1 KGHDR and CDR2 SFDVKD come from the germline V gene. CDR3 DNA: TGTGCCACCAGTGATTTGTGGGACCCACGAGCTTTCTTT. Its translation: CATSDLWDPRAFF.